This TCR beta chain appears in the sequencing data of a study of T cells after yellow fever vaccination. V was pared by 8 bases and J by 6 bases, with 15 bases between. The germline V gene has CDR1 MRHNA and CDR2 SNTAGT. The CDR3 runs 13 residues. MiXCR, applied by TCRdb to the 5' RACE reads, yields one record per CDR3 protein. This sample has under 300,000 distinct CDR3 sequences, with roughly 13% found just once. This clonotype has a handful of counts. The chain uses TRBV6-4 and TRBJ2-3; D assignment may be TRBD1 or TRBD2 (5 bases each). The TCR was taken from a man aged 30-40 years who received the YFV17D yellow fever vaccine. The sample consisted of CD4+ T cells sorted from PBMCs, taken 45 days after the yellow fever booster vaccination. CDR3 nucleotide sequence: TGTGCCAGCTCACAGGAGGCGGACGATACGCAGTATTTT. It encodes CASSQEADDTQYF.